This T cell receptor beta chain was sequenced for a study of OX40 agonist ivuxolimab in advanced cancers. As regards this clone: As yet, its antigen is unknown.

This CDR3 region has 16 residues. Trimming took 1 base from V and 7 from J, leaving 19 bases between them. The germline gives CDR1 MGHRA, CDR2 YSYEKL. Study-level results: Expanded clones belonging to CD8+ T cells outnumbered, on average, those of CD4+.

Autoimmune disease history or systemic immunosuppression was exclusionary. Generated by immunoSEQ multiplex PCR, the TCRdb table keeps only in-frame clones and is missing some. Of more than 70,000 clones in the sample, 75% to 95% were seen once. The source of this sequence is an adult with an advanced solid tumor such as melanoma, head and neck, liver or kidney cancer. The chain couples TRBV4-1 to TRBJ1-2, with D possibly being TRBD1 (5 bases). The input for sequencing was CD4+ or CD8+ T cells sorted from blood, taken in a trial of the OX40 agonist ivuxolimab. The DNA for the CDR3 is TGCGCCAGCAGCCAAGGATTCGCCCGGGGGATGGCTGGCTACACCTTC. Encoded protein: CASSQGFARGMAGYTF.